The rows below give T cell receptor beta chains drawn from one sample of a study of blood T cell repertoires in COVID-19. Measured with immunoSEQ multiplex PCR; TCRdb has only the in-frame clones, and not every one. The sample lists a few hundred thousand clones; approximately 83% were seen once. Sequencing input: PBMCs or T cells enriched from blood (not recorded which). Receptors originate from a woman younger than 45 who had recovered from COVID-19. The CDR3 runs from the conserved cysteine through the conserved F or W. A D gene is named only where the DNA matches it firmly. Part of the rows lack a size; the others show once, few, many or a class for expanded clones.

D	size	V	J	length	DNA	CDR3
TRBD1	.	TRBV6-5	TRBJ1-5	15	TGTGCCAGCAGTCCCCGGACAGGCCCGAATCAGCCCCAGCATTTT	CASSPRTGPNQPQHF
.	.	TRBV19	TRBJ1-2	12	TGTGCCAGTAGTCCCGGGGGGTACGGCTACACCTTC	CASSPGGYGYTF
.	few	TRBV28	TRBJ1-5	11	TGTGCCAGCAGTTCTCCTCAGCCCCAGCATTTT	CASSSPQPQHF
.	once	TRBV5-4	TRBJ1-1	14	TGTGCCAGCAGCTTTCAGGGCTTAGCCACTGAAGCTTTCTTT	CASSFQGLATEAFF
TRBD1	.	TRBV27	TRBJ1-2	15	TGTGCCAGCAGTTTCGGGGACAGGGCAAACTATGGCTACACCTTC	CASSFGDRANYGYTF
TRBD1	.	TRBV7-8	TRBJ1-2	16	TGTGCCAGCAGCTTAGTTTTCCAGGGGGACAACTATGGCTACACCTTC	CASSLVFQGDNYGYTF
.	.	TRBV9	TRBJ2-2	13	TGTGCCAGCAGCCCTCCGGTCACCGGGGAGCTGTTTTTT	CASSPPVTGELFF
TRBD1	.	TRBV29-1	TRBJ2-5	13	TGCAGCGCCGGGGACAGGGGGCAAGGGTCCCAGTACTTC	CSAGDRGQGSQYF
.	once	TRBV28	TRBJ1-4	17	TGTGCCAGCAGTTTTCGAAAAGGGGCGGAAACTAATGAAAAACTGTTTTTT	CASSFRKGAETNEKLFF
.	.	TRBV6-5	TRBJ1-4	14	TGTGCCAGCAGAAAACAGGGAGTGAGTGAAAAACTGTTTTTT	CASRKQGVSEKLFF
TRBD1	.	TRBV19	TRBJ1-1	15	TGTGCCACTCTGGACAGGGGGCGTTCGGACACTGAAGCTTTCTTT	CATLDRGRSDTEAFF
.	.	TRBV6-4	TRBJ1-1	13	TGTGCCAGCAGTGAATCGTTGTACACTGAAGCTTTCTTT	CASSESLYTEAFF
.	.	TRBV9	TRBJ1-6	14	TGTGCCAGCAGCGTAGGACAAGCAAATTCACCCCTCCACTTT	CASSVGQANSPLHF
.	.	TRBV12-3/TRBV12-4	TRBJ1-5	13	TGTGCCAGCAGTTTTTCAGGAAATCAGCCCCAGCATTTT	CASSFSGNQPQHF
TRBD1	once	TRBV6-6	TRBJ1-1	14	TGTGCCAGCAGTTACTCACAGGGGGCCGATGAAGCTTTCTTT	CASSYSQGADEAFF
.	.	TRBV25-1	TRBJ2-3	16	TGTGCCAGCAGTGTCCCGACAGGGAGGTTCACAGATACGCAGTATTTT	CASSVPTGRFTDTQYF